This paragraph covers one TCR beta chain sequence. Trimming took 6 bases from V and 1 from J; bases not matched to a gene: 4. The CDR3 extends over 14 amino acids. The germline CDR1 and CDR2 sequences are MNHNY and SVGAGI (reference sequence). The source of the sample is a study of blood T cell repertoires in COVID-19. Looking at the study overall: Collection of acute and convalescent COVID-19 samples took place in the United States, Italy and Spain. PBMCs, B-cell-depleted T cells, or T cells were the source of the cDNA or gDNA that made up the material.

Per the original methods: By means of reference gene primer amplification, nucleated cell counts were estimated. Only in-frame clones appear in the TCRdb table, and some are missing; sequencing was by immunoSEQ multiplex PCR. V, J and clone size were drawn from that table, and D and trimming were deduced from the DNA. Of 25,000 to 35,000 clones listed, about 90% are singletons. The V gene is TRBV6-6, the J gene TRBJ1-2, with 8 nucleotides matching TRBD1. This TCR was recovered from a human donor in a cohort sampled during active COVID-19. The sequenced sample was peripheral blood. The CDR3 loop reads CASRPGGINYGYTF. The DNA for the CDR3 is TGTGCCAGCAGGCCAGGGGGCATTAACTATGGCTACACCTTC.